These T cell receptor beta chains were read from a single sample in a study of cytomegalovirus exposure and HLA in healthy donors. Libraries were prepared by immunoSEQ multiplex PCR; TCRdb keeps only in-frame clonotypes and omits some of them. Seen here are 170,000 or so clones, approximately 85% observed once, and the top ten hold under 5%. The sequenced sample consisted of PBMCs. These TCRs come from a girl under 18 in good health and CMV-seropositive. CDR3s include the opening cysteine and the closing phenylalanine or tryptophan. The order of the fields is J gene, clone size, V gene, D gene, CDR3 protein, CDR3 DNA. A D gene is named only where the DNA matches it firmly. A clone size is listed for some rows: how often the clone was seen (once, few, many), or a class if it is expanded.

TRBJ2-2	.	TRBV27	TRBD2	CASSLVGGATGELFF	TGTGCCAGCAGTTTAGTCGGGGGGGCCACCGGGGAGCTGTTTTTT
TRBJ2-2	.	TRBV5-1	.	CASEQNTGELFF	TGCGCCAGTGAGCAGAACACCGGGGAGCTGTTTTTT
TRBJ1-6	.	TRBV2	.	CASSFGGSPLHF	TGTGCCAGCAGTTTCGGTGGTTCACCCCTCCACTTT
TRBJ2-1	.	TRBV11-3	.	CASSSQGRNEQFF	TGTGCCAGCAGCTCTCAGGGTAGGAATGAGCAGTTCTTC
TRBJ1-1	.	TRBV6-5	TRBD1	CASSYGGQLNTEAFF	TGTGCCAGCAGTTATGGGGGACAGTTGAACACTGAAGCTTTCTTT
TRBJ1-6	.	TRBV19	.	CASSISFSGNSPLHF	TGTGCCAGTAGTATAAGCTTTTCCGGGAATTCACCCCTCCACTTT
TRBJ1-1	.	TRBV6-6	.	CASTPRVEKAEAFF	TGTGCCAGCACGCCCAGGGTGGAGAAAGCTGAAGCTTTCTTT
TRBJ2-7	.	TRBV9	TRBD2	CASSPGGTSGGYRFYEQYF	TGTGCCAGCAGCCCCGGAGGGACTAGCGGGGGGTACAGATTCTACGAGCAGTACTTC
TRBJ1-1	.	TRBV13	.	CASSPGLGTEAFF	TGTGCCAGCAGTCCGGGTCTCGGCACTGAAGCTTTCTTT
TRBJ1-6	.	TRBV7-9	TRBD1	CASSQDRESSPLHF	TGTGCCAGCAGCCAGGACAGGGAGAGTTCACCCCTCCACTTT
TRBJ1-2	.	TRBV2	.	CASTENYGYTF	TGTGCCAGCACCGAGAACTATGGCTACACCTTC
TRBJ1-4	few	TRBV5-6	.	CASSPRTTTGRHEKLFF	TGTGCCAGCAGCCCCCGGACCACTACAGGTCGGCATGAAAAACTGTTTTTT
TRBJ2-7	.	TRBV5-1	TRBD1	CASSLGQGGYEQYF	TGCGCCAGCAGCTTAGGACAGGGAGGCTACGAGCAGTACTTC
TRBJ2-7	.	TRBV28	.	CASGSRLNIYEQYF	TGTGCCAGCGGTTCCCGTTTGAACATTTACGAGCAGTACTTC
TRBJ1-3	.	TRBV18	.	CASSQTTSGNTIYF	TGTGCCAGCTCACAAACAACCTCTGGAAACACCATATATTTT
TRBJ1-6	.	TRBV5-5	TRBD1	CASSPGTGGNSPLHF	TGTGCCAGCAGCCCGGGGACAGGGGGGAATTCACCCCTCCACTTT
TRBJ2-7	once	TRBV18	TRBD1	CASSPPPGGYEQYF	TGTGCCAGCTCACCACCGCCAGGGGGCTACGAGCAGTACTTC
TRBJ2-7	.	TRBV10-3	TRBD1	CATVDRAGYNEQYF	TGTGCCACCGTGGACAGGGCGGGATATAACGAGCAGTACTTC
TRBJ1-2	.	TRBV5-1	TRBD1	CASYGNPGQTESNYGYTF	TGCGCCAGCTATGGGAATCCGGGACAGACCGAATCTAACTATGGCTACACCTTC
TRBJ2-5	.	TRBV9	TRBD2	CASSPRRGGREETQYF	TGTGCCAGCAGCCCCAGACGGGGGGGGCGGGAAGAGACCCAGTACTTC
TRBJ2-2	.	TRBV13	TRBD1	CASSLVGTGVTGELFF	TGTGCCAGCAGCCTGGTCGGGACAGGGGTCACCGGGGAGCTGTTTTTT
TRBJ2-7	few	TRBV29-1	TRBD1	CSVPGTGLLSEQYF	TGCAGCGTCCCCGGGACAGGGTTGCTGAGCGAGCAGTACTTC
TRBJ1-2	few	TRBV19	.	CASSIMSAGSYGYTF	TGTGCCAGTAGTATTATGTCGGCAGGAAGCTATGGCTACACCTTC
TRBJ2-1	.	TRBV5-1	TRBD2	CASSSETGTSGGYEQFF	TGCGCCAGCAGCTCCGAAACCGGGACTAGCGGGGGGTATGAGCAGTTCTTC
TRBJ1-1	.	TRBV28	.	CASSRRQLNTEAFF	TGTGCCAGCAGTAGGAGACAGTTGAACACTGAAGCTTTCTTT
TRBJ1-1	.	TRBV7-6	.	CASSLGDQRTEAFF	TGTGCCAGCAGCTTAGGCGACCAGAGGACTGAAGCTTTCTTT
TRBJ2-7	once	TRBV9	TRBD2	CASSAHTSGPYEQYF	TGTGCCAGCAGCGCCCATACTAGCGGACCCTACGAGCAGTACTTC
TRBJ1-4	.	TRBV13	TRBD1	CASSRGTGNEKLFF	TGTGCCAGCAGCCGCGGGACAGGGAATGAAAAACTGTTTTTT
TRBJ2-5	.	TRBV5-5	TRBD2	CASSYLWTSGGAGVQETQYF	TGTGCCAGCAGCTACCTCTGGACTAGCGGGGGGGCAGGAGTACAAGAGACCCAGTACTTC
TRBJ2-6	few	TRBV9	.	CASSVVGSLLSGANVLTF	TGTGCCAGCAGCGTAGTCGGGTCACTCCTCTCTGGGGCCAACGTCCTGACTTTC
TRBJ2-7	.	TRBV27	.	CASRQGTYEQYF	TGTGCCAGCAGACAGGGCACCTACGAGCAGTACTTC
TRBJ1-1	few	TRBV21-1	.	CASNRQMNTEAFF	TGTGCCAGCAACCGCCAGATGAACACTGAAGCTTTCTTT
TRBJ1-6	.	TRBV11-3	.	CASSSNSNSPLHF	TGTGCCAGCAGCTCAAACAGCAATTCACCCCTCCACTTT
TRBJ2-1	.	TRBV11-3	TRBD2	CASSSGTSGDEQFF	TGTGCCAGCAGCTCCGGGACTAGCGGGGATGAGCAGTTCTTC